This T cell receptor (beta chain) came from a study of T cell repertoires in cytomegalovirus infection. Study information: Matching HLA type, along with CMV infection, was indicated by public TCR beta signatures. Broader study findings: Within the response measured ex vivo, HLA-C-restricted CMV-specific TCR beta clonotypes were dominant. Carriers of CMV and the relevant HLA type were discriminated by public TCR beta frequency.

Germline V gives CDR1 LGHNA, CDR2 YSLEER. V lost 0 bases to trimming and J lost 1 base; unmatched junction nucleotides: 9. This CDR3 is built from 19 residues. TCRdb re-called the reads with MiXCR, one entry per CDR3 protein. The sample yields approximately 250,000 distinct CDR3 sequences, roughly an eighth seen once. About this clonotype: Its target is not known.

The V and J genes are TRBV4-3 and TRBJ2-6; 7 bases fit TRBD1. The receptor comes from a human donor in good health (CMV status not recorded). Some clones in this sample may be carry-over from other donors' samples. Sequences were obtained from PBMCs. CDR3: CASSQDRRQGSSGANVLTF. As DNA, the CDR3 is TGCGCCAGCAGCCAAGATCGGAGACAGGGTTCGTCTGGGGCCAACGTCCTGACTTTC.